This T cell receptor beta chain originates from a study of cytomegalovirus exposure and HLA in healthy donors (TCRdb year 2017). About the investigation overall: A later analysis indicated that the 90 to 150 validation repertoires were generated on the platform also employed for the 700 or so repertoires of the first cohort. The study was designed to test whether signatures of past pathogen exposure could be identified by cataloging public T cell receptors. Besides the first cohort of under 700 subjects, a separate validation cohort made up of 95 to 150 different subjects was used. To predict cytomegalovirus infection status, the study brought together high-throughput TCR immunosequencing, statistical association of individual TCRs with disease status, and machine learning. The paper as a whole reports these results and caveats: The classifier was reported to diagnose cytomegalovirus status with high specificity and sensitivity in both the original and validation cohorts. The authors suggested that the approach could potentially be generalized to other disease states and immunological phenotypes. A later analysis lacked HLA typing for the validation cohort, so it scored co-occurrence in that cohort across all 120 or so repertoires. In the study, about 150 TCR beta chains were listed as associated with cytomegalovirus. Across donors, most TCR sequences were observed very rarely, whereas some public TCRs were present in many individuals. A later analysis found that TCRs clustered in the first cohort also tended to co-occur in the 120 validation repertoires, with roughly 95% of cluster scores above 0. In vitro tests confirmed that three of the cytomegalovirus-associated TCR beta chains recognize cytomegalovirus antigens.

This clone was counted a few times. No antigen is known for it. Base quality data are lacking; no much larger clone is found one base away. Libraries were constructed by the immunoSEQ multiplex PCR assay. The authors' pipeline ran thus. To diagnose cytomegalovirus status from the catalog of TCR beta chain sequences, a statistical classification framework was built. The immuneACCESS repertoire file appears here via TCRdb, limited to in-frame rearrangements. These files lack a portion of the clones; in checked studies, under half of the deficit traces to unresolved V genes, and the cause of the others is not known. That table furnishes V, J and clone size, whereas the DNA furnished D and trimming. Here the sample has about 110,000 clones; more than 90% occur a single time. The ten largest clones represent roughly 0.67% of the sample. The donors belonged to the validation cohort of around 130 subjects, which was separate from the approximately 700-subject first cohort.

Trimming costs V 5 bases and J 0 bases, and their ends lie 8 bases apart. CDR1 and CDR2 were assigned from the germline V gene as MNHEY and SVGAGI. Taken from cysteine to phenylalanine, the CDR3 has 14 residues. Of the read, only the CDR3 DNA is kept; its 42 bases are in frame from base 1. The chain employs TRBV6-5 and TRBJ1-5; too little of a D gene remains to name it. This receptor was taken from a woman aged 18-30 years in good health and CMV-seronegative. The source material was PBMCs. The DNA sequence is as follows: TGTGCCAGCAGTAAAGGGAGTAGCAATCAGCCCCAGCATTTT. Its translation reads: CASSKGSSNQPQHF.